The 15 T cell receptor beta chains given below trace back to one sample, sequenced in a study of CD8+ T cells in alopecia areata. RNA was extracted and reverse transcribed into cDNA as the sequencing template. The repertoire was sequenced with immunoSEQ multiplex PCR; TCRdb's copy has only in-frame clones and lacks some. The sample shows about 200,000 clones, 50% to 70% of them seen only once. Treatment: oral pan-JAK inhibitor, 5-10 mg twice daily. Here the sequenced sample was CD4+ T cells sorted from blood, taken at week 49, from a patient treated with tofacitinib. The source of these receptors is a human donor with alopecia areata.

The chain recombines TRBV6-5 with TRBJ1-1; tentative D call: TRBD1 (6 bases). CDR1 and CDR2 from the germline V gene are MNHEY and SVGAGI. The CDR3 extends over 14 amino acids. V was pared by 6 bases and J by 4 bases, with 15 bases between. CDR3 sequence reads: CASRNREESTEAFF. The CDR3 DNA follows: TGTGCCAGCAGAAACAGGGAGGAGAGCACTGAAGCTTTCTTT.

The rearrangement uses TRBV28 and TRBJ1-6; D uncertain. Germline CDR1 reads MDHEN; CDR2 reads SYDVKM. The CDR3 has 12 amino acids. The V gene lost 8 bases and the J gene lost 7 bases, with 9 bases spanning the gap. The CDR3 nucleotides are TGTGCCAGCGGTACCGGGAATTCACCCCTCCACTTT. It translates to CASGTGNSPLHF.

V usage is TRBV23-1 and J usage is TRBJ2-6, with TRBD1 identical over 7 bases. TRBV23-1 qualifies as an ORF whose function is uncertain. The V and J ends lost 0 bases and 3 bases, in that order; junction bases with no gene match: 8. The CDR3 is 18 residues long. The CDR3 DNA follows: TGCGCCAGCAGTCAATCTGGGACAGAAAGATATGGGGCCAACGTCCTGACTTTC. This encodes CASSQSGTERYGANVLTF.

This clone was seen just once. The rearrangement uses TRBV7-2 and TRBJ1-1; 9 bases map to TRBD1. Germline V gives CDR1 SGHTA, CDR2 FQGNSA. The CDR3 contains 14 residues. Trimming cost V 3 bases and J 4 bases; bases outside gene matches: 3. CDR3 sequence: CASSFGTGITEAFF. The CDR3 nucleotides are TGTGCCAGCAGCTTTGGGACAGGGATCACTGAAGCTTTCTTT.

V is TRBV29-1 and J is TRBJ1-1; D might be TRBD1 (6 bases). V shed 8 bases and J shed 0 bases, with 16 bases lying between them. The CDR3 has 14 residues. CDR1 is SQVTM, CDR2 ANQGSEA, per germline. CDR3 protein: CSTIPGTMNTEAFF. The CDR3, as DNA: TGCAGCACTATACCCGGGACAATGAACACTGAAGCTTTCTTT.

The J gene is TRBJ1-5, the V gene TRBV28; D call uncertain. CDR1 is MDHEN, CDR2 SYDVKM, per germline. Trimming took 10 bases from V and 1 from J, leaving 8 bases between them. The CDR3 is 12 residues long. CDR3 amino acids: CATGPSNQPQHF. In DNA form, the CDR3 reads TGTGCCACCGGACCCAGCAATCAGCCCCAGCATTTT.

The V gene is TRBV27, the J gene TRBJ1-5; D gene unclear. Trimming left V 8 bases short and J 1 base short, with 12 bases between. The germline CDR1 and CDR2 sequences are MNHEY and SMNVEV (reference sequence). The CDR3 loop spans 14 amino acids. This chain's CDR3 is CASSRRVSNQPQHF. CDR3 in DNA: TGTGCCAGCTCAAGGAGGGTAAGCAATCAGCCCCAGCATTTT.

Only one count was recorded for this clone. V is TRBV30 and J is TRBJ1-3; the D is unclear. V was shortened by 3 bases and J by 4 bases, with 10 bases between the two germline ends. The CDR3 contains 13 residues. Germline assignment: CDR1 GTSNPN and CDR2 SVGIG (reference sequence). CDR3 residues: CAWSDMTGNTIYF. The CDR3 coding sequence is TGTGCCTGGAGCGATATGACCGGAAACACCATATATTTT.

The rearrangement uses TRBV7-2 and TRBJ2-1, with a tentative D call TRBD1 (6 bases). There are 14 residues in the CDR3. Per germline, CDR1 SGHTA and CDR2 FQGNSA. V shed 5 bases and J shed 7 bases, with 15 bases lying between them. The CDR3 bases are TGTGCCAGCAGCCCACGACAGGTCGGGAATGAGCAGTTCTTC. Residues: CASSPRQVGNEQFF. The variable domain in full, with the rest retrieved from reference TRBV7-2 and TRBJ2-1, is GAGVSQSPSNKVTEKGKDVELRCDPISGHTALYWYRQSLGQGLEFLIYFQGNSAPDKSGLPSDRFSAERTGGSVSTLTIQRTQQEDSAVYLCASSPRQVGNEQFFGPGTRLTVL.

A note on this clone: Other DNA sequences within the sample encode an identical CDR3. The chain couples TRBV6-5 to TRBJ1-1; no clear D gene. Germline V gene sequence: CDR1 MNHEY, CDR2 SVGAGI. This CDR3 contains 11 residues. Trimming took 0 bases from V and 11 from J, leaving 7 bases between them. CDR3 protein: CASSYSGEAFF. The DNA for the CDR3 is TGTGCCAGCAGTTACTCGGGTGAGGCTTTCTTT.

The chain recombines TRBV9 with TRBJ1-2; D unclear. Germline assignment: CDR1 SGDLS and CDR2 YYNGEE. V shed 0 bases and J shed 2 bases, with 8 bases lying between them. The CDR3 totals 14 residues. CDR3 sequence (DNA): TGTGCCAGCAGCGTAGTTTTACAGAACTATGGCTACACCTTC. Its protein is CASSVVLQNYGYTF.

J is TRBJ2-7 and V is TRBV5-1; D not resolved. Trimming removed 2 bases from V and 0 bases from J, with 12 bases in between. Germline CDR1 is SGHRS and CDR2 is YFSETQ. The CDR3 consists of 15 residues. CDR3 protein: CASSFTAQSSYEQYF. CDR3 coding DNA: TGCGCCAGCAGCTTCACAGCCCAAAGCTCCTACGAGCAGTACTTC.

V is TRBV18 and J is TRBJ1-2; 7 bases line up with TRBD1. The CDR3 contains 18 residues. Germline V gene lookup returns CDR1 KGHSH and CDR2 LQKENI. Trimming at V came to 1 base and at J to 8 bases, leaving 19 bases not matched to a gene. The DNA for the CDR3 is TGTGCCAGCTCACCACTCCCTCCGGGACAGCCATCGGAGAGAGGCTACACCTTC. Protein product: CASSPLPPGQPSERGYTF. The complete variable domain, with remaining parts taken from reference TRBV18 and TRBJ1-2, reads NAGVMQNPRHLVRRRGQEARLRCSPMKGHSHVYWYRQLPEEGLKFMVYLQKENIIDESGMPKERFSAEFPKEGPSILRIQQVVRGDSAAYFCASSPLPPGQPSERGYTFGSGTRLTVV.

This chain joins TRBV18 and TRBJ1-1; D unresolved. Per the germline V gene, CDR1 is KGHSH and CDR2 is LQKENI. V was trimmed by 5 bases and J by 1 base, leaving 8 bases between them. This CDR3 is built from 13 residues. CDR3 protein: CASSNGGNTEAFF. CDR3 coding DNA: TGTGCCAGCTCAAACGGCGGGAACACTGAAGCTTTCTTT.

This chain uses TRBV30 with TRBJ2-3, with 11 nucleotides matching TRBD1. Germline V gene lookup returns CDR1 GTSNPN and CDR2 SVGIG (reference sequence). The CDR3 runs 15 residues. V trimming: 4 bases; J trimming: 4 bases; junction bases outside the gene matches: 7. CDR3 DNA: TGTGCCTGGAACGGGGGACAGGGGGTGGCAGATACGCAGTATTTT. As protein: CAWNGGQGVADTQYF.